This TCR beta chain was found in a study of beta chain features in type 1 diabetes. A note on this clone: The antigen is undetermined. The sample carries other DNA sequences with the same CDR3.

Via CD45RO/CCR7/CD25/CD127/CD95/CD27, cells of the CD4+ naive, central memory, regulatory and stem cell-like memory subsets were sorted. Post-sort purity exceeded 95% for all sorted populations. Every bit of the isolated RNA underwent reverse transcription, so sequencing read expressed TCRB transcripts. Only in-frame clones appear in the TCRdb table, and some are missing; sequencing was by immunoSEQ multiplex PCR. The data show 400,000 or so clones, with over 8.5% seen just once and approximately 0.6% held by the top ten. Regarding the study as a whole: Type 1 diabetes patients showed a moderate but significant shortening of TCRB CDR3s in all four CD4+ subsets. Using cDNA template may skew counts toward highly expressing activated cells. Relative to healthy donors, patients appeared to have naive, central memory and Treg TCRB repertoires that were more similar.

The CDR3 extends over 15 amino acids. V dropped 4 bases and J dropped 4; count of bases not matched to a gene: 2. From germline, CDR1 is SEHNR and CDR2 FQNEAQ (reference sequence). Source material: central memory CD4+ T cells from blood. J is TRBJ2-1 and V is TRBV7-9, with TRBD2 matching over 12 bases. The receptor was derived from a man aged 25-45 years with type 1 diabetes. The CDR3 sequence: CASSSGLAGYNEQFF. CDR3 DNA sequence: TGTGCCAGCAGCTCAGGACTAGCGGGGTACAATGAGCAGTTCTTC.